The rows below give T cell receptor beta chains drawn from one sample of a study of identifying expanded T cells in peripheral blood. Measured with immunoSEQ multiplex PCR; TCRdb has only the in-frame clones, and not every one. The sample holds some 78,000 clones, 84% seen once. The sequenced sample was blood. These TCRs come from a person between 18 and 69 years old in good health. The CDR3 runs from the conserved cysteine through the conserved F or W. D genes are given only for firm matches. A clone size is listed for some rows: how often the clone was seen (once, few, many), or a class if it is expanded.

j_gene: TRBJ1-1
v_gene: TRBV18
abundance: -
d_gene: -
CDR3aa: CASSLYTDYTEAFF
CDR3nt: TGTGCCAGCTCACTATATACAGATTACACTGAAGCTTTCTTT

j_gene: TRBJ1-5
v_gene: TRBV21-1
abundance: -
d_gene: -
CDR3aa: CASSKGIRGKANQPQHF
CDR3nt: TGTGCCAGCAGCAAAGGCATCAGGGGGAAGGCCAATCAGCCCCAGCATTTT

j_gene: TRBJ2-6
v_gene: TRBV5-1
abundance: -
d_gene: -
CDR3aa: CASSLATGLGANVLTF
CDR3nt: TGCGCCAGCAGCTTGGCAACAGGGCTTGGGGCCAACGTCCTGACTTTC

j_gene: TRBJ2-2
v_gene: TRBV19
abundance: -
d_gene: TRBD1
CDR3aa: CATFPGTGRPGELFF
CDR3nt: TGTGCCACCTTTCCCGGGACAGGGCGTCCCGGGGAGCTGTTTTTT

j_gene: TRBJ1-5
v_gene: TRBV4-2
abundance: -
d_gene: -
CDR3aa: CASSQDGDSYQPQHF
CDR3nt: TGTGCCAGCAGCCAAGACGGTGACAGTTATCAGCCCCAGCATTTT

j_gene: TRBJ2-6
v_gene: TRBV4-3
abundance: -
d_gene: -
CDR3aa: CASSQEWLPSGANVLTF
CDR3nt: TGCGCCAGCAGCCAAGAGTGGCTGCCCTCTGGGGCCAACGTCCTGACTTTC

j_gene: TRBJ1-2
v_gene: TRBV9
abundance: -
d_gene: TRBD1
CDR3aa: CASSEGQGANYGYTF
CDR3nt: TGTGCCAGCAGCGAGGGACAGGGAGCTAACTATGGCTACACCTTC

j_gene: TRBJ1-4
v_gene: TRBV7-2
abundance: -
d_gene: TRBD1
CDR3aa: CASSFPTGGTNEKLFF
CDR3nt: TGTGCCAGCAGCTTCCCCACAGGGGGGACTAATGAAAAACTGTTTTTT

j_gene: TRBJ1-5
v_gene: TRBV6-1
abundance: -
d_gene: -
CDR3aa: CASSAGQHQPQHF
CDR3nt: TGTGCCAGCAGCGCTGGACAGCATCAGCCCCAGCATTTT

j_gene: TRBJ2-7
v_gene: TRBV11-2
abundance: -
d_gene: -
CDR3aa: CASSLGRASNEQYF
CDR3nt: TGTGCCAGCAGCTTAGGCAGGGCCTCCAACGAGCAGTACTTC

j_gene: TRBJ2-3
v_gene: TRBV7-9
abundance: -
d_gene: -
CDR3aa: CASSPDGIRADTQYF
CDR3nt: TGTGCCAGCAGCCCCGACGGGATCAGGGCAGATACGCAGTATTTT

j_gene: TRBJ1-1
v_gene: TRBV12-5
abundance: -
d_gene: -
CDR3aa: CASARGLNTEAFF
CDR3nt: TGTGCTAGTGCCAGAGGGCTGAACACTGAAGCTTTCTTT

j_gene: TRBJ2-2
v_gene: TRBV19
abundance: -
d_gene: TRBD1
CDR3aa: CASSMGQGSMNTGELFF
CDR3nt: TGTGCCAGTAGTATGGGACAGGGCTCTATGAACACCGGGGAGCTGTTTTTT

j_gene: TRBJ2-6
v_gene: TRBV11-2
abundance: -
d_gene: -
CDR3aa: CASSLDVGSGANVLTF
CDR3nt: TGTGCCAGCAGCTTAGATGTGGGGTCAGGGGCCAACGTCCTGACTTTC

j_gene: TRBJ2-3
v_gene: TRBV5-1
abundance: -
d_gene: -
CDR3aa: CASSLAGGGSKDTQYF
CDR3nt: TGCGCCAGCAGCTTGGCCGGGGGCGGGAGTAAAGATACGCAGTATTTT

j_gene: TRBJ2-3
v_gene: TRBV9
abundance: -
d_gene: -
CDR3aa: CASSVGPTDTQYF
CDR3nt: TGTGCCAGCAGCGTAGGCCCCACAGATACGCAGTATTTT

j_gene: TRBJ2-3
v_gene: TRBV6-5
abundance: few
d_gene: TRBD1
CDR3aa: CAISPGTANTDTQYF
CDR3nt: TGTGCCATCAGTCCCGGGACAGCCAACACAGATACGCAGTATTTT

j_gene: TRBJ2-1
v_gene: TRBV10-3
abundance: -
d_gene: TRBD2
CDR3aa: CATLETSGRNNEQFF
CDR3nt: TGTGCCACCCTTGAGACTAGCGGGAGGAACAATGAGCAGTTCTTC

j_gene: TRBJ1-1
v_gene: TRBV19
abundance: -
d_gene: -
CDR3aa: CASSASIQNTEAFF
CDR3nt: TGTGCCAGTAGCGCAAGTATCCAGAACACTGAAGCTTTCTTT

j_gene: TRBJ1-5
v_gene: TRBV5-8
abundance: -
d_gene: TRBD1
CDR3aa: CASRYTGDQPQHF
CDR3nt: TGTGCCAGCAGGTACACAGGGGATCAGCCCCAGCATTTT

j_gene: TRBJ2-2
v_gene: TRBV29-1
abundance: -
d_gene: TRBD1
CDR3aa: CSAATGGHTGELFF
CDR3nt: TGCAGCGCGGCGACAGGGGGCCACACCGGGGAGCTGTTTTTT

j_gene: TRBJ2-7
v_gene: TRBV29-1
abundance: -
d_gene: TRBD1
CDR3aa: CSVTGGEQYF
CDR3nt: TGCAGCGTTACAGGGGGTGAGCAGTACTTC

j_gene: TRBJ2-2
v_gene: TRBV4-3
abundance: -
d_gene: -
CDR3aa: CASSQQGRTGELFF
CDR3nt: TGCGCCAGCAGCCAACAGGGGCGGACCGGGGAGCTGTTTTTT

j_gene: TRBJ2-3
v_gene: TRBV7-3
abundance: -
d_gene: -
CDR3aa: CASSRSRADTQYF
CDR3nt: TGTGCCAGCAGCCGTTCGCGAGCAGATACGCAGTATTTT

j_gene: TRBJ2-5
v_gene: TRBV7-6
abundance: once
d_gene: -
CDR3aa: CASSPGTVGETQYF
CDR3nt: TGTGCCAGCAGCCCAGGGACGGTCGGGGAGACCCAGTACTTC

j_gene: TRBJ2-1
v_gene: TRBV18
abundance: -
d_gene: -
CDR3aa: CASRRTVPDEQFF
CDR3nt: TGTGCCAGCCGGAGGACAGTACCAGATGAGCAGTTCTTC

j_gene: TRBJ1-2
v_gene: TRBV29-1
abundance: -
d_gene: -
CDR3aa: CSVESQAVYGYTF
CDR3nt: TGCAGCGTTGAAAGTCAGGCAGTCTATGGCTACACCTTC

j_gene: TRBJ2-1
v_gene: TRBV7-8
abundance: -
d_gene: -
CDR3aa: CASSLGGRYNEQFF
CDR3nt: TGTGCCAGCAGCTTAGGTGGTCGGTACAATGAGCAGTTCTTC

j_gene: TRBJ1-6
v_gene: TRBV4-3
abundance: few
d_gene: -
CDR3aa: CASKDAQSSYNSPLHF
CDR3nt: TGCGCCAGCAAGGACGCTCAGAGCTCCTATAATTCACCCCTCCACTTT

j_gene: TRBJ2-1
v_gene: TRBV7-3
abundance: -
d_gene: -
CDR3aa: CASSLGLTNEQFF
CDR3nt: TGTGCCAGCAGCTTAGGACTCACCAATGAGCAGTTCTTC

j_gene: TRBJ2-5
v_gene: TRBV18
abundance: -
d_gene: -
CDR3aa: CASSPRQGAQETQYF
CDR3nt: TGTGCCAGCTCACCTCGGCAGGGTGCGCAAGAGACCCAGTACTTC

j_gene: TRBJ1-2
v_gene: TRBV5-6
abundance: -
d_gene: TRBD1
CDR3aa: CASRSTGGLGYTF
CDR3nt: TGTGCCAGCAGATCGACAGGGGGTCTTGGCTACACCTTC

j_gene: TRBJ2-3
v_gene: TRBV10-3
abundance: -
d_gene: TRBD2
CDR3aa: CAIRPPMVAGSTDTQYF
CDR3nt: TGTGCCATCAGGCCCCCGATGGTAGCGGGGAGCACAGATACGCAGTATTTT

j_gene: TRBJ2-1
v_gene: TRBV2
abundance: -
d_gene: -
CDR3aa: CASSAGSSYNEQFF
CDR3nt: TGTGCCAGCAGTGCCGGTAGCTCCTACAATGAGCAGTTCTTC

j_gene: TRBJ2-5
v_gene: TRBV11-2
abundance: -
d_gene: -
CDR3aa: CASSLGGTQYF
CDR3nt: TGTGCCAGCAGCTTAGGGGGGACCCAGTACTTC

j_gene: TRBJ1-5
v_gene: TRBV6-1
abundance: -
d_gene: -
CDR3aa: CASSSNQPQHF
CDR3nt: TGTGCCAGCTCTAGCAATCAGCCCCAGCATTTT

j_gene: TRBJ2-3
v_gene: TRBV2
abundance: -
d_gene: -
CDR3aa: CASSYDRFTDTQYF
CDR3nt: TGTGCCAGCAGTTACGACAGGTTCACAGATACGCAGTATTTT

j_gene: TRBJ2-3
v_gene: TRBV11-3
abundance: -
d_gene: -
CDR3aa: CASSRSTDTQYF
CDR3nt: TGTGCCAGCAGCCGTAGCACAGATACGCAGTATTTT

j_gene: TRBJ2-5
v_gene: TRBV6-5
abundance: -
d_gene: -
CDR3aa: CASSYEDQETQYF
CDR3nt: TGTGCCAGCAGTTACGAGGACCAAGAGACCCAGTACTTC

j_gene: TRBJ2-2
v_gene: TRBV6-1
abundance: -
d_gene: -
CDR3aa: CASKGTGELFF
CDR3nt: TGTGCCAGCAAAGGTACCGGGGAGCTGTTTTTT

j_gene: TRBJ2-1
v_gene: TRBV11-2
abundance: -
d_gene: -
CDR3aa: CASSLLVSSYNEQFF
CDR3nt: TGTGCCAGCAGCTTATTGGTTAGCTCCTACAATGAGCAGTTCTTC

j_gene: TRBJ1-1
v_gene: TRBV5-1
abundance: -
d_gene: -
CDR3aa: CASKETNTEAFF
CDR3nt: TGCGCCAGCAAGGAGACGAACACTGAAGCTTTCTTT

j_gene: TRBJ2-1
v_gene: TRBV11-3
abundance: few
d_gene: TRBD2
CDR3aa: CASSLGVREGQGEQFF
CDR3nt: TGTGCCAGCAGCTTAGGGGTACGGGAGGGCCAGGGGGAGCAGTTCTTC

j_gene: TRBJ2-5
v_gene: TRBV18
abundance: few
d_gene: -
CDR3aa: CASSPGRQETQYF
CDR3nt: TGTGCCAGCTCACCAGGCAGGCAAGAGACCCAGTACTTC

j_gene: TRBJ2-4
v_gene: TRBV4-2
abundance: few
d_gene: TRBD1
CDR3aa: CASSQDTGGAYSF
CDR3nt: TGTGCCAGCAGCCAAGATACAGGGGGCGCTTATAGCTTC

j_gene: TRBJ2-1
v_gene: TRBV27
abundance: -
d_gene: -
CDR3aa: CASRTLYLEQFF
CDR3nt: TGTGCCAGCAGGACCCTATATCTCGAGCAGTTCTTC

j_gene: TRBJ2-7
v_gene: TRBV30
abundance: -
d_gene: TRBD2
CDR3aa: CAWSELAGANEQYF
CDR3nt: TGTGCCTGGAGTGAATTAGCGGGAGCCAACGAGCAGTACTTC

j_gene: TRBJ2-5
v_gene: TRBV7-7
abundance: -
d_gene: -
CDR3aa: CASSSSPSGTWYF
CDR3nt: TGTGCTAGCAGCTCCTCCCCCAGCGGTACTTGGTACTTC

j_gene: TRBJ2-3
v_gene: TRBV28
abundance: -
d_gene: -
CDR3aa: CASSPLAQGATDTQYF
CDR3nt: TGTGCCAGCAGTCCCCTAGCGCAGGGAGCCACAGATACGCAGTATTTT

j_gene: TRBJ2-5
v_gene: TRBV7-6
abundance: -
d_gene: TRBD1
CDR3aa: CASSLEDREETQYF
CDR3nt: TGTGCCAGCAGCTTAGAGGACAGGGAAGAGACCCAGTACTTC

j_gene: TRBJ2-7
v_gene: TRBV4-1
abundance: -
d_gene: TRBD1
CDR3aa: CASSQDIQRVRTGGYEQYF
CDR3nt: TGCGCCAGCAGCCAAGATATACAACGTGTGAGGACAGGGGGCTACGAGCAGTACTTC